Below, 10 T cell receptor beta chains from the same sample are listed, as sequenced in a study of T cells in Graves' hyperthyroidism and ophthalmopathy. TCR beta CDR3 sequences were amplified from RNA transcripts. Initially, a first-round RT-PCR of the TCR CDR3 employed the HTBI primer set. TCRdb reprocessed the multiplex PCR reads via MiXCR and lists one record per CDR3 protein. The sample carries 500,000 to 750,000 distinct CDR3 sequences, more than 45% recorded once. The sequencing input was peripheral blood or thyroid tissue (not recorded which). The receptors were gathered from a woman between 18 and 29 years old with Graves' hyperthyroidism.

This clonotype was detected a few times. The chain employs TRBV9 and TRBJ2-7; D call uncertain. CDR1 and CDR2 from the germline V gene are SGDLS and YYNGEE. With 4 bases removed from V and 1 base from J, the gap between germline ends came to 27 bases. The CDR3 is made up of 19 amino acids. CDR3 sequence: CASSQDQTNGRALSYEQYF. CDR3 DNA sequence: TGTGCCAGCAGCCAAGACCAAACGAATGGCAGAGCCCTTTCCTACGAGCAGTACTTC.

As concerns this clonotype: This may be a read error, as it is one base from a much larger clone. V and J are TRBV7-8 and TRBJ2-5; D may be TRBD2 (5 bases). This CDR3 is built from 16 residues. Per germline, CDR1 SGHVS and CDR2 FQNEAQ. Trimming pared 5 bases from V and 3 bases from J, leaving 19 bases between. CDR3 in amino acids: CASSPLLTNGKETQYF. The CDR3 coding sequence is TGTGCCAGCAGCCCCCTTTTGACTAACGGGAAAGAGACCCAGTACTTC. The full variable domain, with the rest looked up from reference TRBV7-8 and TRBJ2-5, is GAGVSQSPRYKVAKRGQDVALRCDPISGHVSLFWYQQALGQGPEFLTYFQNEAQLDKSGLPSDRFFAERPEGSVSTLKIQRTQQEDSAVYLCASSPLLTNGKETQYFGPGTRLLVL.

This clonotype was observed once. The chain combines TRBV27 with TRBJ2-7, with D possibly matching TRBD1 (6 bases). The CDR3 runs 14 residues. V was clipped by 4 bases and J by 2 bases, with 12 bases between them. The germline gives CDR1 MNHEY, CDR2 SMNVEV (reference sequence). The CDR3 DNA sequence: TGTGCCAGCAGTTACAGGGATTTCCCCTACGAGCAGTACTTC. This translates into CASSYRDFPYEQYF.

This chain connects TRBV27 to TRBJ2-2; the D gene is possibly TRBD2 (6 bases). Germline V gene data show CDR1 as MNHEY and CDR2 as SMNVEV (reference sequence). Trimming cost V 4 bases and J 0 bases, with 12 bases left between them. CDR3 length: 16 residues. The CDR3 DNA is TGTGCCAGCAGTTATACCGGGGGAACGAACACCGGGGAGCTGTTTTTT. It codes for CASSYTGGTNTGELFF.

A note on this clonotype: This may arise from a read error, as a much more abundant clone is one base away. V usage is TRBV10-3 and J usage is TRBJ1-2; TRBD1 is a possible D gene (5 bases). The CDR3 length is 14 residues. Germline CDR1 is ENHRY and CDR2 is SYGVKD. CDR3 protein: CAITREGDDFGCTF. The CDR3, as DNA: TGTGCCATCACCCGGGAAGGGGACGATTTCGGCTGCACCTTC.

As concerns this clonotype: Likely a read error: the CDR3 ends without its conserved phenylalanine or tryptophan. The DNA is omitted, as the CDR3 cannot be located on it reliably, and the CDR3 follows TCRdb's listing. The CDR3: CASSSTGGAN. This chain joins TRBV12-3 or TRBV12-4 and TRBJ1-3; the table's D call of TRBD1 was not tested on the DNA. Both ends counted, the CDR3 spans 10 residues.

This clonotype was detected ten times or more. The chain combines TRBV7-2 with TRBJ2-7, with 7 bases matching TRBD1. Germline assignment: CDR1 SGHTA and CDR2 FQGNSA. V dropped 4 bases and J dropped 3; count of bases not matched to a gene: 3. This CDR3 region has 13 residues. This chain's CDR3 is CASSSGTDYEQYF. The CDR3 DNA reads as TGTGCCAGCAGCTCCGGGACAGACTACGAGCAGTACTTC. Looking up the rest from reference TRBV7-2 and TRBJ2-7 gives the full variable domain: GAGVSQSPSNKVTEKGKDVELRCDPISGHTALYWYRQSLGQGLEFLIYFQGNSAPDKSGLPSDRFSAERTGGSVSTLTIQRTQQEDSAVYLCASSSGTDYEQYFGPGTRLTVT.

CDR3: CSVMGQGHEAFF. Written as DNA, the CDR3 is TGCAGCGTGATGGGACAGGGTCATGAAGCTTTCTTT. The chain couples TRBV29-1 to TRBJ1-1; 9 bases are a match to TRBD1. Looked up from germline, CDR1 is SQVTM and CDR2 is ANQGSEA. With 6 bases clipped from V and 7 bases from J, the junction kept 6 bases outside the gene matches. This CDR3 comprises 12 residues.

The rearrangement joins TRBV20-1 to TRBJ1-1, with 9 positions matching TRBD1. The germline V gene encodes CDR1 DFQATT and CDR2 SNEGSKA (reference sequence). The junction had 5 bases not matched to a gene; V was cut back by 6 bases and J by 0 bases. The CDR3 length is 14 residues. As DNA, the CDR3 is TGCAGTGCCAGTGGGGACAGGGTGAACACTGAAGCTTTCTTT. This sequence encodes CSASGDRVNTEAFF.

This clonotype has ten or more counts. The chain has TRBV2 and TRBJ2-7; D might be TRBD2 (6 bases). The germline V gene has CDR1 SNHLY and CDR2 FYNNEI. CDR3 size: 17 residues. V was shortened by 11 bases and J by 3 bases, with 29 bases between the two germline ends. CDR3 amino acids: CAFQPPPGLATGYEQYF. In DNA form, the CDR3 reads TGTGCCTTCCAGCCCCCCCCGGGACTGGCGACCGGCTACGAGCAGTACTTC.